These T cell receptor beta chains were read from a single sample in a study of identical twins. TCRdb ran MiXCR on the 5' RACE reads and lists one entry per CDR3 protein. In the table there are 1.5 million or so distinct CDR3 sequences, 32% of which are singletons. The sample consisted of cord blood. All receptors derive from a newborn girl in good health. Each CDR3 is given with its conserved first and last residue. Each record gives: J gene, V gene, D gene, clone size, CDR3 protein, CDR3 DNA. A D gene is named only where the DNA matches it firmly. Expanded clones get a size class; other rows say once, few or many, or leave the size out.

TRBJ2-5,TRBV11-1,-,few,CASSSSITQETQYF,TGTGCCAGCAGCTCTTCAATAACCCAAGAGACCCAGTACTTC
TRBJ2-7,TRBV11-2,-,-,CASSLSLARPTYEQYF,TGTGCCAGCAGCTTGAGCCTGGCCAGGCCTACCTACGAGCAGTACTTC
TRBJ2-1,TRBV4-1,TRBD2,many,CASSQAGTSYNEQFF,TGCGCCAGCAGCCAAGCCGGGACTAGCTACAATGAGCAGTTCTTC
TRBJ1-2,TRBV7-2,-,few,CASSLGRHGYTF,TGTGCCAGCAGCTTAGGGAGACATGGCTACACCTTC
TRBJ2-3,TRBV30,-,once,CAWSSGTTDTQYF,TGTGCCTGGAGTTCGGGGACCACAGATACGCAGTATTTT
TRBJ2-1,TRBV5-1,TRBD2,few,CASSLEAGGYSYNEQFF,TGCGCCAGCAGCTTAGAAGCGGGGGGGTACTCCTACAATGAGCAGTTCTTC
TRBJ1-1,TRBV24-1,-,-,CATSAGLNTEAFF,TGTGCCACCAGTGCGGGGCTGAACACTGAAGCTTTCTTT
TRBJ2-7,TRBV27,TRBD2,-,CASSLLGLAPTYEQYF,TGTGCCAGCAGTTTGTTGGGACTAGCGCCGACCTACGAGCAGTACTTC
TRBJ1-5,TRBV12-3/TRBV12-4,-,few,CASSLWSQPQHF,TGTGCCAGCAGTTTATGGAGTCAGCCCCAGCATTTT
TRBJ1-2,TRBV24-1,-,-,CATSDSRPSNYGYTF,TGTGCCACCAGTGATTCCCGACCGTCCAACTATGGCTACACCTTC
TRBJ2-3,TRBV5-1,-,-,CASGFSDTQYF,TGCGCCAGCGGCTTTTCAGATACGCAGTATTTT
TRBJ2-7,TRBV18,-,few,CASSPLRSGAKYF,TGTGCCAGCTCACCACTCCGCTCCGGTGCCAAGTACTTC
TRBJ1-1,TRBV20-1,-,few,CSARPPYGGNTEAFF,TGCAGTGCTAGGCCCCCTTATGGGGGAAACACTGAAGCTTTCTTT
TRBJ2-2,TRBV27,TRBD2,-,CASSYHSGANTGELFF,TGTGCCAGCAGTTACCATAGCGGGGCGAACACCGGGGAGCTGTTTTTT